A selection of T cell receptor beta chains follows, all from one sample in a study of blood T cell repertoires in COVID-19. Data came from immunoSEQ multiplex PCR; TCRdb stores just in-frame clones and leaves some out. The data show some 150,000 clones, 87% seen once. Sequenced: peripheral blood. These receptors came from a man aged 50 to 59 with active COVID-19. Each CDR3 is given with its conserved first and last residue. A D gene is named only where the DNA matches it firmly. Part of the rows lack a size; the others show once, few, many or a class for expanded clones.

D	size	V	J	DNA	CDR3
TRBD1	NA	TRBV9	TRBJ2-2	TGTGCCAGCAGCGTAGCTGGACAGGGGAGCACCGGGGAGCTGTTTTTT	CASSVAGQGSTGELFF
TRBD2	NA	TRBV7-2	TRBJ2-5	TGTGCCAGCAGGACGGGGGGAGGCGCGGAGACCCAGTACTTC	CASRTGGGAETQYF
NA	NA	TRBV7-9	TRBJ1-2	TGTGCCAGCAGCTTAGAACAGGCTTTGGGTGGCTACACCTTC	CASSLEQALGGYTF
TRBD1	NA	TRBV19	TRBJ2-7	TGTGCCAGTAGCGCCGGGACAGGGGGCTCCTACGAGCAGTACTTC	CASSAGTGGSYEQYF
NA	few	TRBV19	TRBJ1-5	TGTGCCAGTAGCCGCAATGGGGCCAGAAATAGCAATCAGCCCCAGCATTTT	CASSRNGARNSNQPQHF
NA	NA	TRBV27	TRBJ2-7	TGTGCCAGCAGTTTATCACCAACAGACTACGAGCAGTACTTC	CASSLSPTDYEQYF
NA	NA	TRBV19	TRBJ2-1	TGTGCCAGTAGTATGCAGTGGAGGGGGAGCGGGGTAAGGTATGAGCAGTTCTTC	CASSMQWRGSGVRYEQFF
NA	NA	TRBV6-5	TRBJ1-5	TGTGCCAGCAGCCGACAGGCATATAGCAATCAGCCCCAGCATTTT	CASSRQAYSNQPQHF
NA	NA	TRBV19	TRBJ1-3	TGTGCCAGCCGAACACAGGGTTACTCTGGAAACACCATATATTTT	CASRTQGYSGNTIYF
NA	NA	TRBV11-2	TRBJ1-2	TGTGCCAGCAGCTTAGGGCATAACTATGGCTACACCTTC	CASSLGHNYGYTF
TRBD1	NA	TRBV6-5	TRBJ1-1	TGTGCCAGCAAACAGGGGTTTAACACTGAAGCTTTCTTT	CASKQGFNTEAFF
NA	NA	TRBV3-1/TRBV3-2	TRBJ1-5	TGTGCCAGCAGCCAACCGCACAACAATCAGCCCCAGCATTTT	CASSQPHNNQPQHF
TRBD2	NA	TRBV10-3	TRBJ2-2	TGTGCCATTAGCGGGGGGAACACCGGGGAGCTGTTTTTT	CAISGGNTGELFF
TRBD1	NA	TRBV18	TRBJ2-2	TGTGCCAGCTCACTCTCCGGGACAGGGGCCACCGGGGAGCTGTTTTTT	CASSLSGTGATGELFF
NA	NA	TRBV22-1	TRBJ2-3	TGTCCTGGGAGCGCACAAGGAATGCGAGGAACAGATACGCAGTATTTT	CPGSAQGMRGTDTQYF
TRBD2	NA	TRBV7-8	TRBJ2-3	TGTGCCAGCAGCTTGACGGGGGGGCGCACAGATACGCAGTATTTT	CASSLTGGRTDTQYF
TRBD1	NA	TRBV6-5	TRBJ1-6	TGTGCCAGCAGTTACTCCCTAAGACAGGGAAATTCACCCCTCCACTTT	CASSYSLRQGNSPLHF
NA	NA	TRBV25-1	TRBJ2-3	TGTGCCAGCAGTGAATATTCGACTGTGTCGCAGTATTTT	CASSEYSTVSQYF
NA	few	TRBV9	TRBJ1-3	TGTGCCAGCAGCGTAAGTCCGGTGATTAGCAGTACCATATATTTT	CASSVSPVISSTIYF
NA	NA	TRBV27	TRBJ2-7	TGTGCCAGCAGTTTATATGGGGGGGACAACTCCTACGAGCAGTACTTC	CASSLYGGDNSYEQYF
NA	NA	TRBV21-1	TRBJ2-3	TGTGCCAGCAGCAAAGAGCGGGGGGGCGTTAAAGATACGCAGTATTTT	CASSKERGGVKDTQYF
NA	NA	TRBV6-1	TRBJ1-2	TGTGCCAGCAGTGACGTACAGGGTCCGGACTATGGCTACACCTTC	CASSDVQGPDYGYTF
TRBD1	NA	TRBV5-1	TRBJ1-2	TGCGCCAGCAGCCGCGATATAGGGACAGGGGGGAGTAATGGCTACACCTTC	CASSRDIGTGGSNGYTF
NA	NA	TRBV9	TRBJ2-1	TGTGCCAGCAGCGCCCGGGGCAGGGGGGATGAGCAGTTCTTC	CASSARGRGDEQFF
TRBD1	NA	TRBV24-1	TRBJ2-2	TGTGCCACCAGTCCTGTCTTGACAGGGTCCACCGGGGAGCTGTTTTTT	CATSPVLTGSTGELFF
TRBD2	NA	TRBV7-2	TRBJ2-3	TGTGCCAGCAGCTCTGTTATGTTGCGGGGGAATACGCAGTATTTT	CASSSVMLRGNTQYF
TRBD1	NA	TRBV2	TRBJ2-5	TGTGCCACCCGGGACAGGGGAGAGACCCAGTACTTC	CATRDRGETQYF
TRBD2	NA	TRBV6-6	TRBJ2-1	TGTGCCAGCAGAATAGCGGGGGGCCTACAGGGTGAGCAGTTCTTC	CASRIAGGLQGEQFF
NA	once	TRBV7-9	TRBJ1-2	TGTGCCAGCAGCTTAGGATCGGGCGGAGGTGGCTACACCTTC	CASSLGSGGGGYTF
NA	once	TRBV30	TRBJ2-5	TGTGCCTGGAGTCAGGGGGAGACCCAGTACTTC	CAWSQGETQYF
TRBD1	few	TRBV5-4	TRBJ2-2	TGTGCCAGCAGCTTGGGAGGGACAGGGATCGGGGAGCTGTTTTTT	CASSLGGTGIGELFF
TRBD1	NA	TRBV7-9	TRBJ1-2	TGTGCCAGCAGCAACAGGGGAAACTCACTTGGCTACACCTTC	CASSNRGNSLGYTF
TRBD1	NA	TRBV6-5	TRBJ1-5	TGTGCCAGCAGCGACAGGGGTAATCAGCCCCAGCATTTT	CASSDRGNQPQHF
NA	NA	TRBV5-6	TRBJ1-1	TGTGCCAGCAGCCTGACAGTTTCCACTGAAGCTTTCTTT	CASSLTVSTEAFF